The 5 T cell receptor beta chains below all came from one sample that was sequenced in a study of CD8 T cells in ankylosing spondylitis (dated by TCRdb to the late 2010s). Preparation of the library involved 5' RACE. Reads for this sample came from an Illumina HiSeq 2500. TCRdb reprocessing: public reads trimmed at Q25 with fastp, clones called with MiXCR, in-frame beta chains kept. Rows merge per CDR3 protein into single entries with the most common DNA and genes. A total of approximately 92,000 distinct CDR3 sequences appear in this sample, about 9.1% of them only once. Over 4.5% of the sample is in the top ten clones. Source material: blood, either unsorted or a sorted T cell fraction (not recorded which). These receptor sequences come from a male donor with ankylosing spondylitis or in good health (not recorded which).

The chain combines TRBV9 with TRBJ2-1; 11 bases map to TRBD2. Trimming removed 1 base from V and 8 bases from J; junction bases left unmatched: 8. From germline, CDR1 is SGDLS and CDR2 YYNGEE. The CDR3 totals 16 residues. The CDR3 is CASSVRFSGGAYEQFF. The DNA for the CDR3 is TGTGCCAGCAGCGTAAGGTTTAGCGGGGGGGCCTATGAGCAGTTCTTC. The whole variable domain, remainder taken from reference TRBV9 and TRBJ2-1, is DSGVTQTPKHLITATGQRVTLRCSPRSGDLSVYWYQQSLDQGLQFLIQYYNGEERAKGNILERFSAQQFPDLHSELNLSSLELGDSALYFCASSVRFSGGAYEQFFGPGTRLTVL.

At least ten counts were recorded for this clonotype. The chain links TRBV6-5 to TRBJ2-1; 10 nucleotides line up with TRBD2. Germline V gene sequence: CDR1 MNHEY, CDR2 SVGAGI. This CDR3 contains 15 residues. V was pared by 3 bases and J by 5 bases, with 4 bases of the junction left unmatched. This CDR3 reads CASSYLAGADNEQFF. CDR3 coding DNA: TGTGCCAGCAGTTATCTAGCGGGGGCCGACAATGAGCAGTTCTTC.

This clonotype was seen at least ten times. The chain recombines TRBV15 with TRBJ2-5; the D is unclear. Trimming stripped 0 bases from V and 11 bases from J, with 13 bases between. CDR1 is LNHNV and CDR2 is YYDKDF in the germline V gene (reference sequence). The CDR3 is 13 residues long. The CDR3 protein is CATSRDPHPVQYF. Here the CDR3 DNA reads TGTGCCACCAGCAGAGATCCTCACCCTGTTCAGTACTTC.

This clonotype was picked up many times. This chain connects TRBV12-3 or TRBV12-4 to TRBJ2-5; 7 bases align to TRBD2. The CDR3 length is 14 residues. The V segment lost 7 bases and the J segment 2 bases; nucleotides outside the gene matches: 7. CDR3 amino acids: CASIRDYRQETQYF. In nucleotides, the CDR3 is TGTGCCAGCATCCGGGACTACCGACAAGAGACCCAGTACTTC.

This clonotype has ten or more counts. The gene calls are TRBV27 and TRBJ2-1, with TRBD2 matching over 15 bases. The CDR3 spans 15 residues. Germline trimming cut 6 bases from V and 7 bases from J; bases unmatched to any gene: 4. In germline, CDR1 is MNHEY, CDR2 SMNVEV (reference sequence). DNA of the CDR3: TGTGCCAGCAGAGTAGGGACTAGCGGGGGGAATGAGCAGTTCTTC. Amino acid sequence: CASRVGTSGGNEQFF.